Given below is one T cell receptor (beta chain) in context. Its antigen is still unknown. The data derive from a study of shared clonotypes between healthy human individuals. Whole-study results and caveats: The authors sampled blood alone, and tissue repertoires likely differ.

When replicate PCRs were run on sorted subsets, they used about 220 ng DNA, roughly 30,000 T cell genomes. Repertoires were generated with immunoSEQ multiplex PCR, while TCRdb's copy carries only in-frame clones and drops some. The profile shows about 980,000 clones, approximately 80% of them singletons. The CDR3 has 14 residues. Trimming removed 7 bases at V and 0 bases at J, with 11 bases between. Germline V gene sequence: CDR1 MNHNS, CDR2 SASEGT. The chain employs TRBV6-1 and TRBJ2-3; tentatively, D is TRBD2 (6 bases). The sequenced sample consisted of memory CD4+ T cells sorted from blood. The subset was: CD45RA-negative fraction. The origin of this receptor is a man aged 18 to 30 in good health. The CDR3 reads CASKEGPSTDTQYF. CDR3 in DNA: TGTGCCAGCAAGGAGGGACCTAGCACAGATACGCAGTATTTT.